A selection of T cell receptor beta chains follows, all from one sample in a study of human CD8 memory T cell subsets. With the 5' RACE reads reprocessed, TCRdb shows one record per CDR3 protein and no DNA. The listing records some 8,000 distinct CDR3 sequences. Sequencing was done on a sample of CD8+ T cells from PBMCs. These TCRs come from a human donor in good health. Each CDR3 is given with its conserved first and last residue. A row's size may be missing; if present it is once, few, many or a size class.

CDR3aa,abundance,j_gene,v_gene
CASSHGTASYNEQFF,.,TRBJ2-1,TRBV7-8
CASGLVLAGELFF,.,TRBJ2-2,TRBV12-5
CATSRVGRGSSGNTIYF,.,TRBJ1-3,TRBV15
CSARERGIGYEQYF,.,TRBJ2-7,TRBV20-1
CATSILNEQYF,.,TRBJ2-7,TRBV15
CASRPQDGPYGYTF,.,TRBJ1-2,TRBV7-9
CSDTGGGADTQYF,.,TRBJ2-3,TRBV20-1
CASSKNRYTEAFF,.,TRBJ1-1,TRBV7-9
CASSLGQLNHQYF,.,TRBJ2-5,TRBV28
CSVADGTNQPQHF,medium-sized,TRBJ1-5,TRBV29-1
CASGVSAGLDNEQFF,medium-sized,TRBJ2-1,TRBV28
CASIDTGTSGIDGYTDTQYF,.,TRBJ2-3,TRBV5-4
CASSIRDSYEQYF,.,TRBJ2-7,TRBV19
CASSIEPGSPYNEQFF,.,TRBJ2-1,TRBV19
CASSRTGTPGLAITDTQYF,.,TRBJ2-3,TRBV28
CASSMSPNTEAFF,.,TRBJ1-1,TRBV19
CASSPRQGVVLYF,.,TRBJ2-7,TRBV7-9
CASSPPIRADTQYF,.,TRBJ2-3,TRBV18